One sample yielded the 12 T cell receptor beta chains listed below, sequenced in a study of cytomegalovirus exposure and HLA in healthy donors. 13 Jbeta primers and 60 Vbeta primers were used for the PCR. Repertoires were generated with immunoSEQ multiplex PCR, while TCRdb's copy carries only in-frame clones and drops some. This sample has over 100,000 clones, with just under 75% found just once. Material: PBMCs. All receptors come from a man aged 40-49 years in good health and CMV-seropositive.

The rearrangement links TRBV6-6 to TRBJ1-5, with a weak D call TRBD1 (6 bases). CDR3 length: 13 amino acids. The V gene's germline CDR1 is MNHNY and CDR2 SVGAGI (reference sequence). The V and J ends lost 4 bases and 4 bases respectively, with 8 bases between them. The CDR3: CASSSDRNQPQHF. The CDR3 coding sequence is TGTGCCAGCAGTTCCGACAGGAATCAGCCCCAGCATTTT.

This clone was observed a handful of times. The J gene is TRBJ2-2, the V gene TRBV7-2; 7 bases align to TRBD2. CDR1 is SGHTA and CDR2 is FQGNSA in the germline V gene. V shed 8 bases and J 5 bases; nucleotides not matched to a gene: 8. The CDR3 spans 14 residues. The CDR3 here is CASRRLAYTGELFF. CDR3 in DNA: TGTGCCAGCCGAAGACTAGCATATACCGGGGAGCTGTTTTTT.

J is TRBJ1-2 and V is TRBV9; D is perhaps TRBD1 (6 bases). This CDR3 has 15 amino acids. V was clipped by 4 bases and J by 5 bases, with 18 bases between them. The germline gives CDR1 SGDLS, CDR2 YYNGEE. The CDR3 spells CASSPSGDGSYGYTF. The CDR3 DNA follows: TGTGCCAGCAGCCCTTCAGGGGATGGTTCTTATGGCTACACCTTC.

The chain recombines TRBV30 with TRBJ2-7, with TRBD1 matching over 7 bases. The V gene end was trimmed by 0 bases and the J gene end by 2 bases; junction bases not matched to a gene: 4. This CDR3 is 14 amino acids long. Germline V CDR1 and CDR2: GTSNPN, SVGIG (reference sequence). CDR3 nucleotides: TGTGCCTGGAGTGTAGGGACAGCCACCTACGAGCAGTACTTC. Translating it yields CAWSVGTATYEQYF.

This chain uses TRBV7-2 with TRBJ2-5; 8 bases align to TRBD2. Germline lookup yields CDR1 SGHTA and CDR2 FQGNSA. This CDR3 is 15 amino acids long. The trim removed 1 base at V and 5 bases at J, leaving 6 bases unmatched. This chain's CDR3 is CASSLVAGGGETQYF. CDR3 nucleotide sequence: TGTGCCAGCAGCTTAGTGGCGGGAGGAGGGGAGACCCAGTACTTC.

The rearrangement links TRBV6-6 to TRBJ1-2; 8 bases agree with TRBD1. With 5 bases clipped from V and 4 bases from J, the junction kept 3 bases outside the gene matches. Germline assignment: CDR1 MNHNY and CDR2 SVGAGI (reference sequence). This CDR3 comprises 13 residues. CDR3 sequence: CASSTDRVYGYTF. The CDR3 nucleotides read TGTGCCAGCAGTACGGACAGGGTCTATGGCTACACCTTC.

V and J are TRBV7-9 and TRBJ1-5; TRBD1 matches 8 bases. Germline V gene data show CDR1 as SEHNR and CDR2 as FQNEAQ (reference sequence). CDR3 size: 15 residues. V was pared by 3 bases and J by 1 base, with 2 bases of the junction left unmatched. For the CDR3, the DNA is TGTGCCAGCAGCTTCTGGACAGGGAGCAATCAGCCCCAGCATTTT. It encodes CASSFWTGSNQPQHF.

The chain is built from TRBV6-5 and TRBJ2-1; 8 bases fit TRBD1. Looked up from germline, CDR1 is MNHEY and CDR2 is SVGAGI. Unmatched junction bases numbered 8, after V lost 4 bases and J lost 6 bases. The length of the CDR3 is 15 residues. The CDR3 DNA reads TGTGCCAGCAGTTCCCCGGGACAGGCGGTCAATGAGCAGTTCTTC. It specifies CASSSPGQAVNEQFF.

This sequence joins TRBV9 and TRBJ2-2; 9 bases match TRBD2. Germline V gives CDR1 SGDLS, CDR2 YYNGEE. The CDR3 is made up of 16 amino acids. V lost 0 bases and J lost 6; bases outside the gene matches: 6. CDR3: CASSVDRGTSPGELFF. Written as DNA, the CDR3 is TGTGCCAGCAGCGTAGACCGAGGGACTAGCCCCGGGGAGCTGTTTTTT.

The chain carries TRBV7-9 and TRBJ1-4, with 7 bases lining up with TRBD1. V lost 1 base and J lost 7; bases outside the gene matches: 6. The CDR3 runs to 15 residues. Germline assignment: CDR1 SEHNR and CDR2 FQNEAQ (reference sequence). This CDR3 is CASSLEGAQGEKLFF. Written as DNA, the CDR3 is TGTGCCAGCAGCTTAGAGGGGGCGCAGGGTGAAAAACTGTTTTTT. The whole variable domain, remainder taken from reference TRBV7-9 and TRBJ1-4, is DTGVSQNPRHKITKRGQNVTFRCDPISEHNRLYWYRQTLGQGPEFLTYFQNEAQLEKSRLLSDRFSAERPKGSFSTLEIQRTEQGDSAMYLCASSLEGAQGEKLFFGSGTQLSVL.

The count of this clone is one. The V and J genes are TRBV19 and TRBJ2-6; D is possibly TRBD1 (6 bases). CDR1 and CDR2 (germline): LNHDA, SQIVND (reference sequence). The CDR3 is made up of 16 amino acids. V lost 3 bases and J 2 bases, leaving 11 bases between the germline ends. The CDR3 region has the DNA TGTGCCAGTAGTATTTTGGGGGCCACTGGGGCCAACGTCCTGACTTTC. Translating it yields CASSILGATGANVLTF.

The rearrangement joins TRBV29-1 to TRBJ2-3; weak D call: TRBD2 (6 bases). The CDR3 has 15 amino acids. Trimming took off 3 bases at V and 1 base at J, with 14 bases between the two ends. The germline V gene encodes CDR1 SQVTM and CDR2 ANQGSEA. The CDR3 here is CSVDEEGLRTDTQYF. Here the CDR3 DNA reads TGCAGCGTTGACGAGGAGGGTCTACGCACAGATACGCAGTATTTT.